The clone carrying this TCR beta chain was detected only once. Its antigen is not identified. The source of the sample is a study of vaccination and CD4 T cells after COVID-19. Study-wide findings and caveats: The rise in median SARS-CoV-2-reactive clonotypes, from roughly 19 to 38, was not significant.

Cultured CD4+ T cell DNA was sequenced using the Oncomine TCR Beta short-read assay. One entry per CDR3 protein results from TCRdb running MiXCR on the PCR reads. The sample holds some 15,000 distinct CDR3 sequences; less than 70% are singletons and the top ten take 9.5% to 15%. Germline-derived CDR1 and CDR2 are MNHEY and SVGEGT. The CDR3 totals 13 residues. V was clipped by 6 bases and J by 1 base, with 9 bases between them. Treatment described: approximately nine-day PBMC culture with coronavirus spike peptide pools or control peptides (ViraFEST assay). Days 3 and 7 saw half the medium swapped for fresh IL-2 medium.

The sequence was collected from a human donor who had recovered from COVID-19. J is TRBJ1-1 and V is TRBV6-2 or TRBV6-3; D remains unclear. Sequencing input: CD4+ T cells from blood, cultured in vitro. CDR3 sequence reads: CASRDTQNTEAFF. Written as DNA, the CDR3 is TGTGCCAGCAGGGATACACAGAACACTGAAGCTTTCTTT.